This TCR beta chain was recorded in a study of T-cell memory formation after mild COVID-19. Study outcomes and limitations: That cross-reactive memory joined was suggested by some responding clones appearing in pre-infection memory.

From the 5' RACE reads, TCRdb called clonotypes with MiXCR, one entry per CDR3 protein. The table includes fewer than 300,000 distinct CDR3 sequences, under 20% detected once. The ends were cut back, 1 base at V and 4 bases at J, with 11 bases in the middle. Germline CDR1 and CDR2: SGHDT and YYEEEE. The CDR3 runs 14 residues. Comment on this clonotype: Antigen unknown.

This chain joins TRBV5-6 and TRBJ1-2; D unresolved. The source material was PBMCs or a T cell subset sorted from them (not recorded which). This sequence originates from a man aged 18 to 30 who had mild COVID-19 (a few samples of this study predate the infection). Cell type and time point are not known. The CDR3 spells CASSLLGMGYGYTF. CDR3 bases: TGTGCCAGCAGCTTGCTGGGGATGGGCTATGGCTACACCTTC.